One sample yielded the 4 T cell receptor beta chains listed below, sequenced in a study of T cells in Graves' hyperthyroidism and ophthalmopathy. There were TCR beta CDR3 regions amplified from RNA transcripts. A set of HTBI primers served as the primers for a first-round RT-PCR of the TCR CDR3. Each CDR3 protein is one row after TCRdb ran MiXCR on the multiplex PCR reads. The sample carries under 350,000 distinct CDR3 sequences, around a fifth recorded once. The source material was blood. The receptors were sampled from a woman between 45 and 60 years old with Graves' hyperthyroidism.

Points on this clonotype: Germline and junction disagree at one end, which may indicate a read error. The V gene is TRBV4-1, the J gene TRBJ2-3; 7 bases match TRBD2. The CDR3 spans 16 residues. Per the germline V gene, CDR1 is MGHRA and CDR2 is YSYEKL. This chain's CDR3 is CASGQALSGALDTQYF. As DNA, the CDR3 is TGCGCCAGCGGCCAGGCCCTCAGCGGGGCGTTAGATACGCAGTATTTT.

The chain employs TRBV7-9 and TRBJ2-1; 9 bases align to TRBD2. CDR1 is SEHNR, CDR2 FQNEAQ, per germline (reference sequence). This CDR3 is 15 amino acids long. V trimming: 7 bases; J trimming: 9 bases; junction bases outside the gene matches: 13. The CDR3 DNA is TGTGCCAGCACCCAAGGGGCGGGAGGGTTGGGTGAGCAGTTCTTC. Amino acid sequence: CASTQGAGGLGEQFF.

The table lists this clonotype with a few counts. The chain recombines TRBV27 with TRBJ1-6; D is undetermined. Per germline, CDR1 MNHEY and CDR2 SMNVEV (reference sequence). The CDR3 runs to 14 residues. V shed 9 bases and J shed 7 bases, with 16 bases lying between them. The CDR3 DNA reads TGTGCCAGGACTGCAGGCAGCGGGAATTCACCCCTCCACTTT. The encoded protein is CARTAGSGNSPLHF.

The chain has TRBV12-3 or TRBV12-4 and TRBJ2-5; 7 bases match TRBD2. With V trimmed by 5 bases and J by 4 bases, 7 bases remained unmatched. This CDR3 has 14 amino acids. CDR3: CASSPGRRGETQYF. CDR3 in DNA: TGTGCCAGCAGTCCCGGGAGGAGGGGAGAGACCCAGTACTTC.